This TCR beta chain comes out of a study of blood T cell repertoires in COVID-19 (dated by TCRdb to about 2020). Background on the whole study: Samples from collaborators originated in the United States, Italy and Spain and spanned both the acute and convalescent phases of COVID-19. The material from the prospective study consisted of cDNA or gDNA derived from T cells, B-cell-depleted T cells, or PBMCs. Deeply sampled blood TCRbeta repertoires from subjects exposed to, actively infected with, or recovered from COVID-19 were included in the dataset. The repertoires were made available in a free public database intended to serve as a resource for research on the immune response to SARS-CoV-2. The samples were drawn from two sources: the first 160 participants of the ongoing ImmuneRACE study, and fewer than 1,500 subjects contributed by 6 global collaborators. Nearly every sample came with metadata listing a de-identified subject ID, COVID-19 status, age in years and sex. HLA class I and class II types, where available, came from metadata supplied by the sample provider rather than from assay-based typing. The paper as a whole reports these results and caveats: The quantity of clinical and demographic metadata differed by source and by participant and was supplied without curation.

Details on this clone: Its antigen is not yet known. No base quality information exists; no much larger clone differs at one position.

TCRbeta CDR3 regions were amplified from genomic DNA by means of the immunoSEQ Assay, a bias-controlled multiplex PCR. The original pipeline was this. Within the assay, amplification of reference gene primers was used to estimate how many nucleated cells each sample contained. Sequence reads were collapsed and filtered to measure the absolute abundance of every unique TCRbeta CDR3 rearrangement. For each sample, productive Simpson clonality was calculated by taking the square root of Simpson's diversity index across productive rearrangements. TCRdb re-hosts the immuneACCESS table, in-frame sequences only. Its copies lack some clones; in the studies checked, an unresolved V gene accounts for under half of them, and the cause for the rest is not known. The V and J calls and clone size are taken from that table; D and trimming were inferred from the DNA. The sample table shows 150,000 to 200,000 clones, and about 86% are seen once. About 10% of the sample lies in the top ten.

One collaborating source in Seattle enrolled patients during active infection and followed them longitudinally through the course of disease. Collaborating institutions collected whole blood in K2EDTA tubes following their own protocols. For TCRbeta analysis, collaborators shipped samples in one of three forms: frozen whole blood, isolated PBMCs, or DNA extracted from either of those sample types. Sequencing was performed on peripheral blood. This clonotype was sampled from a woman in her sixties with COVID-19, enrolled during active disease.

The encoded CDR3 is CASSRTGGYYGYTF. The nucleotide sequence is TGTGCCAGTAGTAGGACAGGGGGATACTATGGCTACACCTTC. Recombination connected TRBV19 to TRBJ1-2, with 10 central nucleotides matching TRBD1. The germline V and J ends show losses of 4 bases and 3 bases respectively, and no gene match explains 2 bases of the junction. The CDR3 spans 14 residues, from the cysteine through the phenylalanine. Just CDR3 DNA is preserved here, 42 bases in frame from base 1. From the germline V gene (reference sequence), CDR1 is LNHDA and CDR2 is SQIVND.